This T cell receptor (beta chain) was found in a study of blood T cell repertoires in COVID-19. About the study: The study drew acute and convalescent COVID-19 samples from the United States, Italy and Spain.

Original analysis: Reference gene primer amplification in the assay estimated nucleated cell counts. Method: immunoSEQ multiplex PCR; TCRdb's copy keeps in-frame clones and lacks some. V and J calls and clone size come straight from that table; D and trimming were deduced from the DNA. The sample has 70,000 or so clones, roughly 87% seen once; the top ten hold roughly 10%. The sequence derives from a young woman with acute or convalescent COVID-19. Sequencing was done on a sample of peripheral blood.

DNA of the CDR3: TGTGCCAGTCACAGGGTCAACTATGGCTACACCTTC. Translated, it gives CASHRVNYGYTF. V is TRBV2 and J is TRBJ1-2, with D possibly TRBD1 on 6 matching bases. Between the trimmed V and J ends, which lost 9 bases and 2 bases, there was a span of 10 bases. Looked up from germline, CDR1 is SNHLY and CDR2 is FYNNEI. This CDR3 region has 12 residues.